The entry that follows covers one T cell receptor (beta chain) sequence. The record originates from a study of blood T cell repertoires in COVID-19. The CDR3 consists of 14 residues. V was pared by 4 bases and J by 10 bases, with 14 bases between. Per germline, CDR1 MNHEY and CDR2 SMNVEV (reference sequence). Authors' methods: Reference gene primer amplification yielded estimated nucleated cell counts. Using immunoSEQ multiplex PCR, the repertoire was profiled, and TCRdb retains in-frame clones only, with some absent. V and J calls and clone size come straight from that table; D and trimming were deduced from the DNA. Of about 330,000 clones listed, around four fifths are singletons.

The chain combines TRBV27 with TRBJ1-6; D unclear. This receptor was taken from a woman aged 50 to 60 with acute or convalescent COVID-19. Input material: peripheral blood. The CDR3 nucleotides are TGTGCCAGCAGTTCGGACCGAACTAGCTCACCCCTCCACTTT. Its protein is CASSSDRTSSPLHF.